This T cell receptor beta chain appears in the sequencing data of a study of early T cells in non-severe SARS-CoV-2 infection. Study-level background: Sequencing was performed on bulk RNA from unsorted whole blood, leaving chains unpaired.

The CDR3 consists of 14 residues. Germline CDR1 reads SGHDT; CDR2 reads YYEEEE. V lost 3 bases to trimming and J lost 2 bases, with 12 bases between them. Findings of the study overall: Matching with VDJdb favored anti-spike CD8 responses (missing private and CD4 specificities).

Points on this clonotype: Its antigen is as yet unknown.

The TCR library protocol was used to attach unique molecular identifiers. These identifiers were attached to individual cDNA molecules. MiXCR, run by TCRdb on the 5' RACE reads, gives a single entry per CDR3 protein. Among 45,000 to 60,000 distinct CDR3 sequences, approximately 7.7% were seen once, and the ten largest hold about 3.3%. The TCR was taken from an adult who was a healthcare worker with PCR-confirmed SARS-CoV-2 infection or an uninfected control (not recorded which). The V call is TRBV5-6, the J call TRBJ2-7; D not resolved. Specimen: whole blood. In nucleotides, the CDR3 is TGTGCCAGCAGCTCAGTGACGTCCGCCTACGAGCAGTACTTC. It translates to CASSSVTSAYEQYF.